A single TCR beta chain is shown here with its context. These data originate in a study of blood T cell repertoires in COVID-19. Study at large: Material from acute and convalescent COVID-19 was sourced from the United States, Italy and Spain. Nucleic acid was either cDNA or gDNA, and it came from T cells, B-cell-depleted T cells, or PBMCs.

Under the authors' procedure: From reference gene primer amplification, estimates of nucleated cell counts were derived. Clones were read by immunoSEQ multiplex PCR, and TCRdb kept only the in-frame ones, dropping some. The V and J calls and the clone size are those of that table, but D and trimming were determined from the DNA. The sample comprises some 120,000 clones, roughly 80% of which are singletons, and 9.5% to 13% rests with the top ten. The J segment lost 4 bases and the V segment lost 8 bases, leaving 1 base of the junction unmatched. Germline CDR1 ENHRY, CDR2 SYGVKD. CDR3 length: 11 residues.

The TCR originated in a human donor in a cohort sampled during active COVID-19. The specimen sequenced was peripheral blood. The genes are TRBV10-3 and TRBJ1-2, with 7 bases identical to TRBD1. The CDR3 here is CAIGTAYGYTF. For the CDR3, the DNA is TGTGCCATCGGGACAGCCTATGGCTACACCTTC.